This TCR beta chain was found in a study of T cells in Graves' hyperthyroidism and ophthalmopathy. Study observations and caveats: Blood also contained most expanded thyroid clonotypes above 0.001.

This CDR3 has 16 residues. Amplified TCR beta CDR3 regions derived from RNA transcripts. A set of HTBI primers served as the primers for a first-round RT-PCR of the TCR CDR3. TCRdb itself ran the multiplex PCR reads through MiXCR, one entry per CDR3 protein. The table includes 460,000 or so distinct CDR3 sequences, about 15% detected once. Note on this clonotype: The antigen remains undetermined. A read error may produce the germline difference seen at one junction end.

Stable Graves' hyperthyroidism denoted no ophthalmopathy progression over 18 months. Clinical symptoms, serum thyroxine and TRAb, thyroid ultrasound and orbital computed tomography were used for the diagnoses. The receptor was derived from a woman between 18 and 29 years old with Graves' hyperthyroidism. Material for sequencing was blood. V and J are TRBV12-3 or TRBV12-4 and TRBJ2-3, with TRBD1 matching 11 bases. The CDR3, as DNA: TGTGCCAGCGGTTTAAACCGGGACAGGGGGATTGATACGCAGTATTTT. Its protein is CASGLNRDRGIDTQYF.